Below, 29 T cell receptor beta chains from the same sample are listed, as sequenced in a study of T cells in Graves' hyperthyroidism and ophthalmopathy. Amplified TCR beta CDR3 regions came from RNA transcripts. Researchers ran a first-round RT-PCR on the TCR CDR3 using the HTBI primer set. TCRdb analysed the multiplex PCR reads with MiXCR anew, one entry per CDR3 protein. The sample yields about 180,000 distinct CDR3 sequences, 9.4% seen once. Sequencing used blood. Receptors originate from a woman aged 18-29 years with Graves' hyperthyroidism that later progressed to Graves' ophthalmopathy.

This clonotype was found a few times. This chain joins TRBV5-5 and TRBJ1-2; D is possibly TRBD1 (6 bases). The CDR3 is 15 residues long. Trimming removed 0 bases at V and 5 bases at J, with 14 bases between. CDR1 and CDR2 (germline): SGHKS, YYEKEE (reference sequence). This chain's CDR3 is CASSLGTERIYGYTF. CDR3 nucleotide sequence: TGTGCCAGCAGCTTGGGGACAGAACGAATTTATGGCTACACCTTC.

The CDR3 DNA follows: TGCGCCAGCAGCCAAGGAGTGGCCCAAGAGACCCAGTACTTC. Its translation: CASSQGVAQETQYF. The rearrangement joins TRBV4-1 to TRBJ2-5; D gene unclear. Germline lookup yields CDR1 MGHRA and CDR2 YSYEKL. The CDR3 contains 14 residues. Between the trimmed V and J ends, which lost 1 base and 1 base, there was a span of 7 bases.

This clonotype appeared many times. V usage is TRBV10-3 and J usage is TRBJ2-1; TRBD2 aligns across 15 bases. This CDR3 is 18 amino acids long. CDR1 and CDR2 (germline): ENHRY, SYGVKD. V lost 2 bases and J lost 6; bases outside the gene matches: 8. The CDR3 DNA sequence: TGTGCCATCAGTGAGCCCGCGGGACTAGCGGGGGGATCCAATGAGCAGTTCTTC. Translating it yields CAISEPAGLAGGSNEQFF.

This clonotype was detected many times. The chain recombines TRBV5-5 with TRBJ2-1; D gene uncertain. Deletions cut 1 base from V and 8 bases from J, with 10 bases between. Germline assignment: CDR1 SGHKS and CDR2 YYEKEE (reference sequence). This CDR3 spans 13 amino acids. The CDR3 DNA reads as TGTGCCAGCAGCTTGTGGGCAAATGATGAGCAGTTCTTC. Protein product: CASSLWANDEQFF.

This clonotype was recorded at least ten times. This rearrangement joins TRBV12-3 or TRBV12-4 to TRBJ1-2; 9 bases line up with TRBD1. V lost 1 base and J lost 7; bases outside the gene matches: 7. The length of the CDR3 is 15 residues. DNA of the CDR3: TGTGCCAGCAGTTTAGATTGGGGACAGGGCCGTGGCTACACCTTC. Translating gives CASSLDWGQGRGYTF.

This clonotype was recorded at least ten times. V and J are TRBV19 and TRBJ1-3; D is undetermined. The germline CDR1 and CDR2 sequences are LNHDA and SQIVND (reference sequence). With 3 bases removed from V and 2 bases from J, the gap between germline ends came to 20 bases. CDR3 length equals 18 residues. The CDR3 DNA is TGTGCCAGTAGTATGGAGGGCGAGGAGGTGGATGCTGGAAACACCATATATTTT. Amino acids: CASSMEGEEVDAGNTIYF.

In this sample, this clonotype turned up many times. The chain is built from TRBV27 and TRBJ2-3; 9 bases are a match to TRBD2. The germline CDR1 and CDR2 sequences are MNHEY and SMNVEV (reference sequence). The CDR3 runs 15 residues. V shed 8 bases and J 2 bases; nucleotides not matched to a gene: 8. CDR3 DNA: TGTGCCAGCGCTGAGGCGGGGGGGCCCACAGATACGCAGTATTTT. It codes for CASAEAGGPTDTQYF.

This clonotype was seen only a few times. The V gene is TRBV9, the J gene TRBJ2-1; TRBD1 agrees at 10 bases. Germline CDR1 reads SGDLS; CDR2 reads YYNGEE. This CDR3 contains 17 residues. The V and J ends lost 0 bases and 7 bases, in that order; junction bases with no gene match: 10. The CDR3 sequence is CASSVERGTGVRNEQFF. The CDR3 bases are TGTGCCAGCAGCGTAGAGAGGGGGACAGGGGTGAGGAATGAGCAGTTCTTC.

This clonotype was counted ten times or more. The genes are TRBV6-1 and TRBJ1-1; no definite D call. The CDR3 spans 13 residues. V was cut by 3 bases and J by 1 base, with 6 bases left in between. CDR1 is MNHNS, CDR2 SASEGT, per germline. The chain's CDR3 is CASSDQENTEAFF. The CDR3 DNA reads TGTGCCAGCAGTGATCAAGAGAACACTGAAGCTTTCTTT.

Regarding this clonotype: Given a much more abundant clone one base away, this may be a read error. The chain joins TRBV11-2 to TRBJ1-2; unclear D gene. The CDR3 totals 14 residues. Germline V CDR1 and CDR2: SGHAT, FQNNGV. Trimming took 0 bases from V and 7 from J, leaving 12 bases between them. The chain's CDR3 is CASSLEGDGFGYTF. The CDR3, as DNA: TGTGCCAGCAGCTTAGAGGGCGATGGGTTTGGCTACACCTTC.

This clonotype was seen repeatedly, ten times or more. V is TRBV20-1 and J is TRBJ2-5; perhaps TRBD2 as D (5 bases). This CDR3 is built from 14 residues. CDR1 DFQATT and CDR2 SNEGSKA come from the germline V gene (reference sequence). Trimming took 3 bases from V and 5 from J, leaving 16 bases between them. In DNA form, the CDR3 reads TGCAGTGCTAGCGCGGACTGGTCTCAGGAGACCCAGTACTTC. Translated: CSASADWSQETQYF.

The sample holds many counts of this clonotype. The genes are TRBV20-1 and TRBJ2-3, with D unclear. The CDR3 length is 13 residues. Germline loops: CDR1 DFQATT, CDR2 SNEGSKA (reference sequence). The germline V and J ends were trimmed by 5 bases and 4 bases, with 13 bases remaining between them. Here the CDR3 reads CSAPHRHADTQYF. Written as DNA, the CDR3 is TGCAGTGCTCCCCACAGACACGCAGATACGCAGTATTTT.

This clonotype was recorded at least ten times. The V gene is TRBV19, the J gene TRBJ2-5; maybe TRBD2 (5 bases). Germline CDR1 and CDR2: LNHDA and SQIVND (reference sequence). The CDR3 sequence is 14 residues long. V gave up 1 base and J gave up 2 bases, with 8 bases separating them. As DNA, the CDR3 is TGTGCCAGTAGTATAGGAGGCGGGCAAGAGACCCAGTACTTC. Translating it yields CASSIGGGQETQYF.

At least ten counts were recorded for this clonotype. The rearrangement links TRBV19 to TRBJ2-5; 9 bases are shared with TRBD1. Germline assignment: CDR1 LNHDA and CDR2 SQIVND (reference sequence). There are 15 residues in the CDR3. With V trimmed by 2 bases and J by 5 bases, 6 bases remained unmatched. The DNA for the CDR3 is TGTGCCAGTAGTATACAGGGACAGGGTTGGGAGACCCAGTACTTC. It yields the protein CASSIQGQGWETQYF.

This clonotype came up a few times. The rearrangement links TRBV27 to TRBJ1-6, with 9 bases matching TRBD1. The length of the CDR3 is 16 residues. V trimming: 3 bases; J trimming: 3 bases; junction bases outside the gene matches: 3. The germline gives CDR1 MNHEY, CDR2 SMNVEV (reference sequence). The CDR3 is CASSFGDRVYNSPLHF. CDR3 coding DNA: TGTGCCAGCAGTTTTGGGGACAGGGTCTATAATTCACCCCTCCACTTT.

This clonotype has just a few counts. J is TRBJ1-4 and V is TRBV5-6, with D uncertain. The V end was cut by 2 bases, the J end by 5 bases, with 13 bases between. Germline CDR1 reads SGHDT; CDR2 reads YYEEEE. The CDR3 consists of 15 residues. The CDR3 sequence is CASSLGPLGNEKLFF. CDR3 sequence (DNA): TGTGCCAGCAGCTTAGGGCCCTTGGGGAATGAAAAACTGTTTTTT.

This clonotype was recorded at least ten times. The J gene is TRBJ2-3, the V gene TRBV15, with a tentative D call TRBD2 (6 bases). The germline V and J ends were trimmed by 0 bases and 6 bases, with 16 bases remaining between them. The CDR3 has 16 residues. Looked up from germline, CDR1 is LNHNV and CDR2 is YYDKDF (reference sequence). Here the CDR3 DNA reads TGTGCCACCAGCAGAGATCGCCAGGGAGGTATCGATACGCAGTATTTT. This codes for CATSRDRQGGIDTQYF.

The chain carries TRBV28 and TRBJ2-5; D gene uncertain. The CDR3 contains 14 residues. Trimming removed 1 base from V and 1 base from J, with 7 bases in between. CDR1 is MDHEN and CDR2 is SYDVKM in the germline V gene. The CDR3 is CASSLFRTQETQYF. CDR3 DNA sequence: TGTGCCAGCAGTTTATTTCGGACCCAAGAGACCCAGTACTTC.

This clonotype was recorded many times. V and J are TRBV7-6 and TRBJ2-7; D not resolved. V was clipped by 0 bases and J by 3 bases, with 6 bases between them. CDR1 and CDR2 (germline): SGHVS, FNYEAQ. The CDR3 extends over 13 amino acids. CDR3 residues: CASSLATGYEQYF. CDR3 sequence (DNA): TGTGCCAGCAGCTTAGCTACTGGCTACGAGCAGTACTTC.

The chain is built from TRBV19 and TRBJ1-5; D is uncertain. CDR3 length: 14 amino acids. V lost 3 bases and J 2 bases, leaving 8 bases between the germline ends. CDR1 is LNHDA, CDR2 SQIVND, per germline (reference sequence). CDR3 in DNA: TGTGCCAGTAGTATTCGAGAGGGCAATCAGCCCCAGCATTTT. Translation gives CASSIREGNQPQHF.

This clonotype was detected ten times or more. The chain is built from TRBV29-1 and TRBJ1-1, with D possibly matching TRBD1 (6 bases). Germline CDR1 SQVTM, CDR2 ANQGSEA. V lost 6 bases, J lost 1 base, and 15 bases lay in between. The CDR3 spans 14 residues. CDR3: CSVTQGAGNTEAFF. DNA for the CDR3: TGCAGCGTGACACAGGGAGCGGGGAACACTGAAGCTTTCTTT.

Only a few counts were recorded for this clonotype. The chain employs TRBV14 and TRBJ1-6, with D possibly being TRBD1 (5 bases). Trimming cost V 2 bases and J 5 bases, with 10 bases left between them. The CDR3 length is 15 residues. Germline-derived CDR1 and CDR2 are SGHDN and FVKESK. The CDR3 spells CASSQSGMDNSPLHF. The CDR3 coding sequence is TGTGCCAGCAGCCAATCAGGGATGGATAATTCACCCCTCCACTTT.

This clonotype appeared many times. This chain joins TRBV27 and TRBJ2-6, with D unresolved. Germline V gene sequence: CDR1 MNHEY, CDR2 SMNVEV (reference sequence). Trimming stripped 5 bases from V and 3 bases from J, with 11 bases between. CDR3 length: 15 amino acids. In DNA, the CDR3 is TGTGCCAGCAGTCTCCTGATGGGTGGGGCCAACGTCCTGACTTTC. Translating it yields CASSLLMGGANVLTF.

This clonotype was seen only a few times. The chain is built from TRBV5-4 and TRBJ1-1; D is possibly TRBD1 (5 bases). CDR3 length equals 15 residues. V dropped 2 bases and J dropped 1 base, with 12 bases sitting between them. Germline V CDR1 and CDR2: SGHNT, YYREEE (reference sequence). CDR3 sequence (DNA): TGTGCCAGCAGCTTAGAGCGGGGGGAGAACACTGAAGCTTTCTTT. This translates into CASSLERGENTEAFF.

This clonotype was observed many times. The J gene is TRBJ2-7, the V gene TRBV3-1; the match to TRBD1 covers 8 bases. V gave up 5 bases and J gave up 6 bases; unmatched junction bases: 6. This CDR3 is built from 13 residues. Germline V gene sequence: CDR1 LGHDT, CDR2 YNNKEL (reference sequence). The CDR3 reads CASSSSRGREQYF. CDR3 sequence (DNA): TGTGCCAGCAGCTCAAGCAGGGGGCGCGAGCAGTACTTC.

This clonotype was detected ten times or more. The rearrangement joins TRBV28 to TRBJ1-5, with TRBD1 as a possible D gene (6 bases). Looked up from germline, CDR1 is MDHEN and CDR2 is SYDVKM. The CDR3 consists of 14 residues. The V end lost 4 bases, the J end lost 7 bases, and 14 bases lay between the germline ends. CDR3 sequence: CASSSQGEEQPQHF. Written as DNA, the CDR3 is TGTGCCAGCAGTTCACAGGGCGAGGAGCAGCCCCAGCATTTT.

This clonotype was observed a few times. This could be a read error, since a much larger clone is one nucleotide away. The chain employs TRBV11-1 and TRBJ2-1, with TRBD2 matching over 8 bases. V shed 0 bases and J 3 bases; nucleotides not matched to a gene: 10. CDR1 and CDR2 (germline): SGHAT, FQDESV (reference sequence). The CDR3 is 18 amino acids. CDR3 loop: CASSLASGIGKGYNEQFF. CDR3 nucleotide sequence: TGTGCCAGCAGCTTAGCTAGCGGGATAGGTAAAGGCTACAATGAGCAGTTCTTC.

This clonotype showed up many times. The V call is TRBV11-2, the J call TRBJ1-6; unclear D gene. Germline loops: CDR1 SGHAT, CDR2 FQNNGV. V lost 6 bases and J lost 9, with 15 bases in between. The CDR3 runs 14 residues. The CDR3 DNA follows: TGTGCCAGCAGTTTCCTCCTCTTAGGTTCACCCCTCCACTTT. It codes for CASSFLLLGSPLHF.

This clonotype was detected only a few times. The chain couples TRBV5-6 to TRBJ1-1; 9 bases line up with TRBD1. The junction had 17 bases not matched to a gene; V was cut back by 6 bases and J by 5 bases. The CDR3 length is 17 residues. Germline CDR1 and CDR2: SGHDT and YYEEEE. The CDR3 reads CASTPTSGTGMGTEAFF. CDR3 DNA: TGTGCCAGCACCCCGACCTCCGGGACAGGGATGGGTACTGAAGCTTTCTTT.